Sequencing of this T cell receptor (beta chain) was carried out in a study of T-cell reconstitution after alpha-beta-depleted transplantation in children. J gave up 0 bases and V 3 bases, and 5 bases lay outside the gene matches. The CDR3 is made up of 17 amino acids. Construction of the TCRbeta library involved unique molecular identifiers. TCRdb used MiXCR to reprocess the PCR reads, holding one entry per CDR3 protein. The table lists 490,000 or so distinct CDR3 sequences, around 12% of them singletons. V is TRBV12-3 or TRBV12-4 and J is TRBJ2-2, with TRBD2 matching 9 bases. Sequencing used PBMCs from the stem cell graft donor, obtained from the stem cell graft. This receptor was identified in a human donor who donated a stem cell graft to a child with combined immunodeficiency. The CDR3 DNA reads TGTGCCAGCAGTTTCGGTCTAGCGGGATCGAACACCGGGGAGCTGTTTTTT. Encoded protein: CASSFGLAGSNTGELFF.